This T cell receptor (beta chain) was found in a study of shared clonotypes between healthy human individuals. Overall study: Serving as donors were two women and a few men, whose ages spanned 18 to 49.

CD45RO-negative, CCR7-positively selected cells formed the naive CD8 fraction, excluding terminally differentiated effector memory CD45RA+ cells. Study-wide points: Investigators collected only blood, and repertoires in tissues likely differ. Donor scarcity curtailed the genetic and exposure-history diversity represented herein.

Germline CDR1 reads MNHEY; CDR2 reads SMNVEV (reference sequence). Trimming removed 2 bases at V and 8 bases at J, with 9 bases between. This CDR3 is 12 amino acids long. Comments on this clone: The antigen is undetermined.

As originally analysed: Filtering differed for immunoSEQ, which gave only junction sequences without quality scores. Sequenced by immunoSEQ multiplex PCR; TCRdb stores in-frame clones only, minus some. V, J and clone size reflect that table, while D and trimming were determined from the DNA. The sample carries around 700,000 clones, around 90% recorded once. What was sequenced was naive CD8+ T cells sorted from blood. This receptor was taken from a young man in good health. This chain joins TRBV27 and TRBJ1-1, with a tentative D call TRBD1 (5 bases). The CDR3 loop is CASSLRGEEAFF. CDR3 bases: TGTGCCAGCAGTTTACGAGGGGAAGAAGCTTTCTTT.